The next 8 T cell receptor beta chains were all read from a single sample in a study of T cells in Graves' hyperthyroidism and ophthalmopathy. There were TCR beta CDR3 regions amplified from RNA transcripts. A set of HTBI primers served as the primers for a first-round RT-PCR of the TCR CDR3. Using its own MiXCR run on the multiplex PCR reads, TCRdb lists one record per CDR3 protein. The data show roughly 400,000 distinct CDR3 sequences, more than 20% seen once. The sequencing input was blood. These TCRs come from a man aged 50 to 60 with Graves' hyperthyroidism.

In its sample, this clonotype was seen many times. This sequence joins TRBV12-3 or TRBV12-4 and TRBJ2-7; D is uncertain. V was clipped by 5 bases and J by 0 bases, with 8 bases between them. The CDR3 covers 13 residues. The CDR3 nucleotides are TGTGCCAGCAGTACCGGGCCCTCCTACGAGCAGTACTTC. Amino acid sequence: CASSTGPSYEQYF.

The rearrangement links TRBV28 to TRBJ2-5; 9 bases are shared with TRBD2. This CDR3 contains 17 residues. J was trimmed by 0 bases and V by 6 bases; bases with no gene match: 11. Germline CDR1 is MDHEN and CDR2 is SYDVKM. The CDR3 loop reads CASSLARLAEYQETQYF. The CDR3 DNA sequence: TGTGCCAGCAGCCTAGCCCGACTAGCGGAGTACCAAGAGACCCAGTACTTC. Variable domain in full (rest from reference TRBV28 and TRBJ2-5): DVKVTQSSRYLVKRTGEKVFLECVQDMDHENMFWYRQDPGLGLRLIYFSYDVKMKEKGDIPEGYSVSREKKERFSLILESASTNQTSMYLCASSLARLAEYQETQYFGPGTRLLVL.

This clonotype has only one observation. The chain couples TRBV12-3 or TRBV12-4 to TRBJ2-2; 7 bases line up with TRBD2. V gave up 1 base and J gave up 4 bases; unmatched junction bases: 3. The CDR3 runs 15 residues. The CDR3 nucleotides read TGTGCCAGCAGTTTAGGGGCGGGGGTCACCGGGGAGCTGTTTTTT. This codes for CASSLGAGVTGELFF.

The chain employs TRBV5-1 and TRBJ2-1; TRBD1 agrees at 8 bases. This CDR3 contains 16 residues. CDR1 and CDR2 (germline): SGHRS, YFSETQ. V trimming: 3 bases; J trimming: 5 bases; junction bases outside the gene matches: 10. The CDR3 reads CASSSKDGTGDNEQFF. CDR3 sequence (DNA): TGCGCCAGCAGCTCCAAGGATGGGACAGGAGACAATGAGCAGTTCTTC.

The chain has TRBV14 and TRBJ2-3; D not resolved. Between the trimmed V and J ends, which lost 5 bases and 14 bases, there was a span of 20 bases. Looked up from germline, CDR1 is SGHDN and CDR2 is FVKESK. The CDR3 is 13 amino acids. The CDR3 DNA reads TGTGCCAGCAGCGCCGAATCTGCGTCAAGACGGTATTTT. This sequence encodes CASSAESASRRYF.

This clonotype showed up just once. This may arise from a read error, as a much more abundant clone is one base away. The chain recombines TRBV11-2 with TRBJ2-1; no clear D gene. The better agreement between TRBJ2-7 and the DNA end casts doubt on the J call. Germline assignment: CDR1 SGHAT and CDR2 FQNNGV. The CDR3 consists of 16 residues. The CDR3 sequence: CASSQRVSPVYNEQYF. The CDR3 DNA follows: TGTGCCAGCAGCCAAAGGGTTTCCCCGGTTTACAATGAGCAGTACTTC.

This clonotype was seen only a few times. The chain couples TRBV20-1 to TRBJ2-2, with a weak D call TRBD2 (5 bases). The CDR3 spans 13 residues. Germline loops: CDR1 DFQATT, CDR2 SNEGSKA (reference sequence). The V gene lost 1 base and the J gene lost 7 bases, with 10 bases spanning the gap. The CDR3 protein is CSARGGSVGELFF. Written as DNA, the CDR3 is TGCAGTGCTAGAGGTGGGAGCGTCGGGGAGCTGTTTTTT.

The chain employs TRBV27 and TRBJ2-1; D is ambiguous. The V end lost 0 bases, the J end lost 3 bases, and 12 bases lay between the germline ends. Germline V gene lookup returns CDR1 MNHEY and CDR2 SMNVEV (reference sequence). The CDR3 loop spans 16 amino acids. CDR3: CASSLSGIGVYNEQFF. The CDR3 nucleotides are TGTGCCAGCAGTTTATCGGGAATTGGGGTCTACAATGAGCAGTTCTTC.